A few counts support the clone carrying this TCR beta chain. TCRdb re-called the 5' RACE reads through MiXCR, storing one row per CDR3 protein. The sample lists 500,000 or so distinct CDR3 sequences; around an eighth were seen once. This specimen comes from a study of identical twins. The sample was also reused in another study, on yellow fever vaccine responses in identical twins.

The TCR sequence derives from a woman in her late teens or twenties in good health. The sample taken for sequencing was CD4+ T cells sorted from blood.

The CDR3: CASSVPRGLSLSYEQYF. In nucleotides, the CDR3 is TGTGCCAGCAGCGTCCCACGGGGGCTTTCTCTCTCCTACGAGCAGTACTTC. The chain carries TRBV9 and TRBJ2-7; D could derive from TRBD1 or TRBD2 (6 bases each). The CDR3 consists of 17 residues. V lost 2 bases and J 0 bases, leaving 18 bases between the germline ends. CDR1 is SGDLS and CDR2 is YYNGEE in the germline V gene.